Each of the 24 T cell receptor beta chains below was sequenced from the same sample in a study of blood T cell repertoires in COVID-19. This table comes from immunoSEQ multiplex PCR, and its TCRdb copy is limited to in-frame clones, with some not included. Seen here are about 130,000 clones, around 87% observed once, and the top ten hold about 2.5%. The sequencing input was peripheral blood. The receptors here all came from a man in his fifties with active COVID-19.

This chain joins TRBV6-5 and TRBJ2-1; weak D call: TRBD2 (6 bases). Germline V CDR1 and CDR2: MNHEY, SVGAGI. V lost 2 bases and J lost 3, with 14 bases in between. The length of the CDR3 is 16 residues. The CDR3 coding sequence is TGTGCCAGCAGTTACGGCGGCGGGACCCTCTACAATGAGCAGTTCTTC. Its translation: CASSYGGGTLYNEQFF.

The chain joins TRBV7-2 to TRBJ1-4; D gene ambiguous. The CDR3 is 13 amino acids. Germline CDR1 is SGHTA and CDR2 is FQGNSA. Trimming shortened V by 1 base and J by 7 bases, and 7 bases separated the two germline ends. The CDR3, as DNA: TGTGCCAGCAGCTTAGGGCTCCTTGAAAAACTGTTTTTT. Protein sequence: CASSLGLLEKLFF.

The chain is built from TRBV7-9 and TRBJ2-3; 7 positions agree with TRBD1. The CDR3 contains 15 residues. J gave up 2 bases and V 5 bases, and 7 bases lay outside the gene matches. Germline V gene sequence: CDR1 SEHNR, CDR2 FQNEAQ (reference sequence). Here the CDR3 DNA reads TGTGCCAGCAGCCTGGGTCAGGGGGTCACAGATACGCAGTATTTT. It encodes CASSLGQGVTDTQYF.

The V gene is TRBV7-9, the J gene TRBJ2-2; 7 bases line up with TRBD1. J lost 1 base, V lost 6 bases, and 5 bases had no gene match. Germline CDR1 reads SEHNR; CDR2 reads FQNEAQ (reference sequence). The CDR3 contains 15 residues. The CDR3: CASSTQGKNTGELFF. The CDR3 region has the DNA TGTGCCAGCAGTACACAGGGGAAGAACACCGGGGAGCTGTTTTTT.

This clone was detected only a few times. CDR3 sequence reads: CASSSGVLGSPLHF. The CDR3 DNA sequence: TGTGCCAGCAGCTCAGGGGTATTAGGGTCACCCCTCCACTTT. This sequence joins TRBV7-8 and TRBJ1-6; D possibly corresponds to TRBD1 (6 bases). Trimming stripped 4 bases from V and 10 bases from J, with 14 bases between. Germline loops: CDR1 SGHVS, CDR2 FQNEAQ. The CDR3 loop spans 14 amino acids.

This chain connects TRBV29-1 to TRBJ1-1; 7 positions agree with TRBD1. CDR1 and CDR2 from the germline V gene are SQVTM and ANQGSEA. The ends lost 2 bases at V and 5 bases at J; junction bases unmatched: 8. The CDR3 contains 14 residues. The CDR3 sequence is CSVERQGGRTEAFF. DNA of the CDR3: TGCAGCGTTGAAAGGCAGGGGGGAAGAACTGAAGCTTTCTTT.

The chain employs TRBV7-2 and TRBJ1-1; 7 bases align to TRBD1. The junction had 9 bases not matched to a gene; V was cut back by 4 bases and J by 7 bases. Germline lookup yields CDR1 SGHTA and CDR2 FQGNSA. The CDR3 consists of 14 residues. The CDR3 here is CASSSNRGLGEAFF. The CDR3 DNA reads TGTGCCAGCAGCTCAAACAGGGGCCTCGGTGAAGCTTTCTTT.

This chain joins TRBV7-9 and TRBJ2-1, with D possibly TRBD2 on 6 matching bases. This CDR3 spans 16 amino acids. Germline lookup yields CDR1 SEHNR and CDR2 FQNEAQ (reference sequence). Trimming took off 2 bases at V and 2 bases at J, with 13 bases between the two ends. The CDR3 nucleotides are TGTGCCAGCAGCTTACTCAGTAGCGGCCCCTACAATGAGCAGTTCTTC. Protein sequence: CASSLLSSGPYNEQFF.

This chain's CDR3 is CAWSRGVGSPLHF. CDR3 sequence (DNA): TGTGCCTGGAGTAGAGGAGTGGGTTCACCCCTCCACTTT. The rearrangement uses TRBV30 and TRBJ1-6; D is undetermined. The CDR3 covers 13 residues. Trimming removed 2 bases from V and 9 bases from J, with 11 bases in between. Germline values: CDR1 GTSNPN, CDR2 SVGIG (reference sequence). Full variable domain (missing parts from reference TRBV30 and TRBJ1-6): SQTIHQWPATLVQPVGSPLSLECTVEGTSNPNLYWYRQAAGRGLQLLFYSVGIGQISSEVPQNLSASRPQDRQFILSSKKLLLSDSGFYLCAWSRGVGSPLHFGNGTRLTVT.

This rearrangement joins TRBV25-1 to TRBJ2-7; D perhaps matches TRBD1 (7 bases). Between the trimmed V and J ends, which lost 6 bases and 0 bases, there was a span of 12 bases. CDR1 is MGHDK, CDR2 SYGVNS, per germline. This CDR3 is 14 amino acids long. In nucleotides, the CDR3 is TGTGCCAGCAGGCGGGACAGAAGCTCCTACGAGCAGTACTTC. This translates into CASRRDRSSYEQYF.

This chain connects TRBV5-1 to TRBJ2-5; TRBD2 might be the D (7 bases). V dropped 4 bases and J dropped 4 bases, with 17 bases sitting between them. The CDR3 sequence is 15 residues long. CDR1 and CDR2 from the germline V gene are SGHRS and YFSETQ. DNA for the CDR3: TGCGCCAGCAGCGCACAGGGAGGGTCATCAGAGACCCAGTACTTC. Its protein is CASSAQGGSSETQYF. The whole variable domain, remainder taken from reference TRBV5-1 and TRBJ2-5, is KAGVTQTPRYLIKTRGQQVTLSCSPISGHRSVSWYQQTPGQGLQFLFEYFSETQRNKGNFPGRFSGRQFSNSRSEMNVSTLELGDSALYLCASSAQGGSSETQYFGPGTRLLVL.

The chain couples TRBV19 to TRBJ2-7, with D maybe TRBD2 (5 bases). The CDR3 is 14 residues long. Trimming cost V 4 bases and J 2 bases, with 12 bases left between them. CDR1 and CDR2 (germline): LNHDA, SQIVND (reference sequence). CDR3 sequence (DNA): TGTGCCAGTAGTACCTGGGAGACCGCCTACGAGCAGTACTTC. Translating gives CASSTWETAYEQYF.

The rearrangement links TRBV18 to TRBJ2-5; 10 bases line up with TRBD1. Germline loops: CDR1 KGHSH, CDR2 LQKENI. The CDR3 loop spans 17 amino acids. V shed 3 bases, J shed 1 base, and the junction held 8 bases outside the gene matches. This CDR3 is CASSPGQGPTSQETQYF. The CDR3 region has the DNA TGTGCCAGCTCACCGGGACAGGGGCCTACCTCCCAAGAGACCCAGTACTTC. Drawing the rest from reference TRBV18 and TRBJ2-5, the complete variable domain is NAGVMQNPRHLVRRRGQEARLRCSPMKGHSHVYWYRQLPEEGLKFMVYLQKENIIDESGMPKERFSAEFPKEGPSILRIQQVVRGDSAAYFCASSPGQGPTSQETQYFGPGTRLLVL.

The genes are TRBV29-1 and TRBJ1-1; no clear D gene. Looked up from germline, CDR1 is SQVTM and CDR2 is ANQGSEA. The CDR3 covers 13 residues. The ends were cut back, 4 bases at V and 0 bases at J, with 9 bases in the middle. CDR3 sequence: CSVVPVMNTEAFF. CDR3 DNA sequence: TGCAGCGTTGTACCGGTGATGAACACTGAAGCTTTCTTT.

In its sample, this clone was seen a few times. V is TRBV5-4 and J is TRBJ1-4; possibly TRBD1 for D (5 bases). The V end was cut by 2 bases, the J end by 6 bases, with 11 bases between. Germline-derived CDR1 and CDR2 are SGHNT and YYREEE (reference sequence). The CDR3 extends over 14 amino acids. This chain's CDR3 is CASSFGGEDEKLFF. The DNA for the CDR3 is TGTGCCAGCAGCTTCGGAGGGGAGGATGAAAAACTGTTTTTT. The whole variable domain, filled in from reference TRBV5-4 and TRBJ1-4, reads ETGVTQSPTHLIKTRGQQVTLRCSSQSGHNTVSWYQQALGQGPQFIFQYYREEENGRGNFPPRFSGLQFPNYSSELNVNALELDDSALYLCASSFGGEDEKLFFGSGTQLSVL.

V and J are TRBV20-1 and TRBJ2-3; the match to TRBD2 covers 8 bases. Germline CDR1 and CDR2: DFQATT and SNEGSKA (reference sequence). With 3 bases clipped from V and 1 base from J, the junction kept 6 bases outside the gene matches. This CDR3 comprises 15 residues. The CDR3 nucleotides read TGCAGTGCTAGTGCTCCAGCGGGGGGCACAGATACGCAGTATTTT. Translation: CSASAPAGGTDTQYF.

The V gene is TRBV23-1, the J gene TRBJ1-2; no firm D call. TRBV23-1 is annotated as an ORF whose role is uncertain. V was cut by 2 bases and J by 3 bases, with 4 bases left in between. This CDR3 region has 12 residues. Here the CDR3 reads CASSQGDYGYTF. In nucleotides, the CDR3 is TGCGCCAGCAGTCAAGGAGACTATGGCTACACCTTC.

The chain joins TRBV5-5 to TRBJ2-3, with 7 bases identical to TRBD1. This CDR3 spans 15 amino acids. The germline gives CDR1 SGHKS, CDR2 YYEKEE (reference sequence). V was clipped by 1 base and J by 5 bases; unmatched bases: 7. CDR3 sequence reads: CASSLTGVRGDTQYF. The CDR3 DNA sequence: TGTGCCAGCAGCTTGACAGGGGTTCGGGGAGATACGCAGTATTTT.

This clone was counted once. The rearrangement links TRBV18 to TRBJ2-2, with 12 bases lining up with TRBD2. After removal of 3 bases from V and 5 bases from J, the junction contained 1 base not matched to a gene. The CDR3 consists of 15 residues. Germline CDR1 KGHSH, CDR2 LQKENI. The CDR3 reads CASSPGLAGTGELFF. In DNA form, the CDR3 reads TGTGCCAGCTCACCTGGACTAGCGGGGACCGGGGAGCTGTTTTTT.

The chain joins TRBV30 to TRBJ1-1, with D perhaps TRBD1 (5 bases). CDR1 and CDR2 (germline): GTSNPN, SVGIG (reference sequence). The CDR3 loop spans 13 amino acids. Trimming stripped 5 bases from V and 5 bases from J, with 15 bases between. The CDR3 is CAWGNGGRTEAFF. The CDR3 DNA reads TGTGCCTGGGGGAACGGGGGAAGGACTGAAGCTTTCTTT.

This clone was recorded many times. The chain links TRBV6-5 to TRBJ1-6; D unresolved. The length of the CDR3 is 14 residues. The ends were cut back, 5 bases at V and 9 bases at J, with 14 bases in the middle. The germline CDR1 and CDR2 sequences are MNHEY and SVGAGI. In DNA form, the CDR3 reads TGTGCCAGCAGTCCCCGGAGGGTGGCTTCACCCCTCCACTTT. It encodes CASSPRRVASPLHF.

The rearrangement uses TRBV5-8 and TRBJ1-2; D is unclear. This CDR3 comprises 17 residues. Germline values: CDR1 SGHTS, CDR2 YDEGEE. V was pared by 0 bases and J by 0 bases, with 15 bases between. CDR3 sequence (DNA): TGTGCCAGCAGCTTGGAAGTTTACCGCGATCCTAACTATGGCTACACCTTC. Translation: CASSLEVYRDPNYGYTF.

The V call is TRBV14, the J call TRBJ1-1; no clear D gene. This CDR3 has 14 residues. V lost 4 bases, J lost 0 bases, and 9 bases lay in between. Looked up from germline, CDR1 is SGHDN and CDR2 is FVKESK. CDR3 in amino acids: CASSPGSMNTEAFF. DNA of the CDR3: TGTGCCAGCAGCCCAGGTTCCATGAACACTGAAGCTTTCTTT.

The CDR3 region has the DNA TGTGCCAGCAGCTCCTCGGGACAGGGGGCTTCGGGGGAGCTGTTTTTT. Translated: CASSSSGQGASGELFF. The rearrangement uses TRBV7-3 and TRBJ2-2; 12 nucleotides line up with TRBD1. V was pared by 4 bases and J by 8 bases, with 8 bases of the junction left unmatched. CDR1 and CDR2 (germline): SGHTA, FQGTGA. This CDR3 is 16 amino acids long. Complete variable domain (other parts from reference TRBV7-3 and TRBJ2-2): GAGVSQTPSNKVTEKGKYVELRCDPISGHTALYWYRQSLGQGPEFLIYFQGTGAADDSGLPNDRFFAVRPEGSVSTLKIQRTERGDSAVYLCASSSSGQGASGELFFGEGSRLTVL.